This T cell receptor beta chain was observed in a study of T cells in Graves' hyperthyroidism and ophthalmopathy. Looking at the study overall: Staff took peripheral blood when the initial diagnosis was made, before any treatment began.

This clonotype was seen repeatedly, ten times or more. Its specificity is not known. Clinical symptoms, serum thyroxine, TRAb, thyroid ultrasound and orbital computed tomography informed diagnoses. General study points: Ophthalmopathy was told apart from stable hyperthyroidism by a 13 V-J model.

The CDR3 runs 13 residues. CDR1 is SNHLY, CDR2 FYNNEI, per germline. Trimming took 7 bases from V and 4 from J, leaving 13 bases between them. The CDR3 regions of TCR beta were amplified from RNA transcripts. An initial round of RT-PCR targeting the TCR CDR3 relied on the HTBI primer set. TCRdb re-derived calls from the multiplex PCR reads in MiXCR, one entry per CDR3 protein. Of about 740,000 distinct CDR3 sequences in the sample, approximately 15% were seen once. The chain has TRBV2 and TRBJ1-2; no definite D call. This TCR came from a woman younger than 30 with Graves' hyperthyroidism. The sample comprised blood. DNA for the CDR3: TGTGCCAGCACCCTTAGTCAGTTCTATGGCTACACCTTC. Translated, it gives CASTLSQFYGYTF.